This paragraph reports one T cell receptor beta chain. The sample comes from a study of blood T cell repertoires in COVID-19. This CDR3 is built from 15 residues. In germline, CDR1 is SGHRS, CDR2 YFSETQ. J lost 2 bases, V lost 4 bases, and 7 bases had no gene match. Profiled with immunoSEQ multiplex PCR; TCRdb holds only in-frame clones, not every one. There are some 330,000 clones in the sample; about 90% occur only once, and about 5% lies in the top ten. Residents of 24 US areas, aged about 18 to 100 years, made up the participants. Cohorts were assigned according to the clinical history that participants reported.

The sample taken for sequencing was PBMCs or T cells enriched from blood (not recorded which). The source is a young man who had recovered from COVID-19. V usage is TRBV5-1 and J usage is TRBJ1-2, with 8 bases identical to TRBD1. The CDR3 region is CASSPRTGSNYGYTF. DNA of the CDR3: TGCGCCAGCAGCCCGCGGACAGGGTCCAACTATGGCTACACCTTC.